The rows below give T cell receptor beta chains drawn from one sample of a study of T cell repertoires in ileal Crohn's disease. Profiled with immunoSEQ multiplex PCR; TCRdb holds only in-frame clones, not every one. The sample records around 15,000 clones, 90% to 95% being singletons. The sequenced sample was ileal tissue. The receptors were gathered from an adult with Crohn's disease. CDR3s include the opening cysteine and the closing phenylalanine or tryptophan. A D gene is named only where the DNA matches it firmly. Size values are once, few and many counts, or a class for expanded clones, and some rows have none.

CASSLLGVSSYNEQFF	TGTGCCAGCAGCTTATTAGGGGTTAGCTCCTACAATGAGCAGTTCTTC	TRBV11-2	.	TRBJ2-1	once
CASRRTGAKNIQYF	TGTGCCAGTCGTAGGACAGGAGCCAAAAACATTCAGTACTTC	TRBV13	TRBD1	TRBJ2-4	.
CASNLAGGEYNEQFF	TGTGCCAGCAATTTGGCGGGGGGGGAGTACAATGAGCAGTTCTTC	TRBV6-5	TRBD2	TRBJ2-1	.
CASSPRLAGGTDTQYF	TGTGCCAGCAGTCCCAGACTAGCGGGGGGCACAGATACGCAGTATTTT	TRBV27	TRBD2	TRBJ2-3	.
CASNGGGVVSGANVLTF	TGTGCCAGCAATGGGGGGGGCGTGGTATCTGGGGCCAACGTCCTGACTTTC	TRBV2	.	TRBJ2-6	.
CASSLGQSSYEQYF	TGTGCCAGCAGTTTAGGGCAGAGCTCCTACGAGCAGTACTTC	TRBV27	.	TRBJ2-7	.
CASSMDRQYQPQHF	TGTGCCAGTAGTATGGACAGGCAATATCAGCCCCAGCATTTT	TRBV19	TRBD1	TRBJ1-5	.
CASSLGAGAVNEKLFF	TGTGCCAGCAGCTTAGGGGCAGGGGCTGTTAATGAAAAACTGTTTTTT	TRBV7-9	.	TRBJ1-4	.
CASRGTGTATDTQYF	TGTGCCAGCAGGGGGACAGGGACTGCCACAGATACGCAGTATTTT	TRBV6-1	TRBD1	TRBJ2-3	.
CASSLALTGVGYGYTF	TGTGCCAGCAGCTTAGCGCTGACAGGGGTGGGCTATGGCTACACCTTC	TRBV7-2	TRBD1	TRBJ1-2	.
CASSFLTSGGGTDTQYF	TGTGCCAGCAGCTTCTTGACTAGCGGGGGGGGCACAGATACGCAGTATTTT	TRBV11-2	TRBD2	TRBJ2-3	.
CASSLALAAVNEQFF	TGTGCCAGCAGCTTGGCGCTAGCGGCCGTCAATGAGCAGTTCTTC	TRBV5-5	TRBD2	TRBJ2-1	few
CASSVTGTGNSPLHF	TGTGCCAGCAGTGTGACAGGGACCGGTAATTCACCCCTCCACTTT	TRBV2	TRBD1	TRBJ1-6	.
CASSGQGFSNYGYTF	TGTGCCAGCAGTGGACAGGGTTTTTCTAACTATGGCTACACCTTC	TRBV6-1	TRBD1	TRBJ1-2	.
CASSNTVGLGYTF	TGTGCCAGTAGTAACACAGTGGGCCTTGGCTACACCTTC	TRBV19	.	TRBJ1-2	.
CASSYVTDQPQHF	TGTGCCAGCAGTTACGTGACAGATCAGCCCCAGCATTTT	TRBV6-6	.	TRBJ1-5	.
CASRQGGQPQHF	TGTGCCAGCCGACAGGGCGGTCAGCCCCAGCATTTT	TRBV27	TRBD1	TRBJ1-5	.
CASRADRVSSPLHF	TGTGCCAGCAGGGCCGACAGGGTAAGTTCACCCCTCCACTTT	TRBV6-1	TRBD1	TRBJ1-6	.